These 9 T cell receptor beta chains came from one sample sequenced in a study of cytomegalovirus exposure and HLA in healthy donors. The PCR was carried out with 60 Vbeta primers and 13 Jbeta primers. Here immunoSEQ multiplex PCR was the method, and the copy in TCRdb shows in-frame clones only, minus some. The sample yields 120,000 or so clones, 77% seen once. The sequencing input was PBMCs. Receptors were obtained from a man aged 45-65 years in good health and CMV-seropositive.

The genes are TRBV5-1 and TRBJ1-1; 7 nucleotides match TRBD1. This CDR3 is built from 15 residues. CDR1 and CDR2 from the germline V gene are SGHRS and YFSETQ. With V trimmed by 3 bases and J by 0 bases, 5 bases remained unmatched. CDR3 DNA sequence: TGCGCCAGCAGCTCCTGGGACAGACTGAACACTGAAGCTTTCTTT. Amino acid sequence: CASSSWDRLNTEAFF.

V and J are TRBV21-1 and TRBJ1-1; TRBD1 is the table's D call and was not checked against the DNA. TRBV21-1 is a pseudogene segment. The CDR3 has 17 amino acids. Here the CDR3 DNA reads TGTGCCAGCAGCAAAATTCGCTGTGGGGACAGACACACTGAAGCTTTCTTT. As protein: CASSKIRCGDRHTEAFF.

The gene calls are TRBV7-8 and TRBJ2-1, with a weak D call TRBD1 (5 bases). The CDR3 is 14 residues long. CDR1 and CDR2 (germline): SGHVS, FQNEAQ. V lost 0 bases and J 12 bases, leaving 15 bases between the germline ends. The CDR3 loop reads CASSLARQNQGQFF. CDR3 in DNA: TGTGCCAGCAGCTTAGCGAGGCAGAATCAGGGGCAGTTCTTC.

The chain has TRBV5-6 and TRBJ1-1; D call uncertain. The germline V and J ends were trimmed by 4 bases and 5 bases, with 12 bases remaining between them. The CDR3 loop spans 13 amino acids. From germline, CDR1 is SGHDT and CDR2 YYEEEE. The CDR3: CASSLYSGTEAFF. CDR3 DNA: TGTGCCAGCAGCCTTTACAGCGGAACTGAAGCTTTCTTT.

This clone has only a few counts. Here the CDR3 DNA reads TGTGCCAGCAGTGTTAGGGAGGGTCAAGAGACCCAGTACTTC. It specifies CASSVREGQETQYF. J is TRBJ2-5 and V is TRBV2; 7 positions agree with TRBD2. This CDR3 comprises 14 residues. The V gene end was trimmed by 4 bases and the J gene end by 2 bases; junction bases not matched to a gene: 4. Germline V gene sequence: CDR1 SNHLY, CDR2 FYNNEI.

This rearrangement joins TRBV27 to TRBJ2-7, with a weak D call TRBD1 (5 bases). The germline gives CDR1 MNHEY, CDR2 SMNVEV (reference sequence). V was cut by 3 bases and J by 6 bases, with 15 bases left in between. This CDR3 region has 14 residues. DNA for the CDR3: TGTGCCAGCAGTTTGACAGTTCCCTCGGGCGAGCAGTACTTC. It encodes CASSLTVPSGEQYF.

This rearrangement joins TRBV5-1 to TRBJ2-5; 7 nucleotides align to TRBD2. The CDR3 sequence is 14 residues long. Looked up from germline, CDR1 is SGHRS and CDR2 is YFSETQ. J was trimmed by 4 bases and V by 9 bases; bases with no gene match: 12. The DNA of the CDR3 is TGCGCCACCTCGGAAGGGACGGGGGGAGAGACCCAGTACTTC. Translating gives CATSEGTGGETQYF.

This clone was picked up a small number of times. The V call is TRBV14, the J call TRBJ2-7, with 9 bases lining up with TRBD2. Germline V gene data show CDR1 as SGHDN and CDR2 as FVKESK. Trimming removed 2 bases from V and 5 bases from J; junction bases left unmatched: 4. CDR3 size: 14 residues. The CDR3 is CASSQSAGGDEQYF. CDR3 coding DNA: TGTGCCAGCAGCCAATCGGCGGGAGGGGACGAGCAGTACTTC.

The rearrangement joins TRBV30 to TRBJ2-2, with 14 bases fitting TRBD2. Germline values: CDR1 GTSNPN, CDR2 SVGIG (reference sequence). CDR3 length: 17 amino acids. V shed 5 bases and J 4 bases; nucleotides not matched to a gene: 9. CDR3 DNA sequence: TGTGCCTGGGAAAACCTGGGACTAGCGGGAGTCACCGGGGAGCTGTTTTTT. It is translated as CAWENLGLAGVTGELFF.